The T cell receptor (beta chain) under discussion was sequenced for a study of Graves' ophthalmopathy and Graves' hyperthyroidism. Turning to the study itself: Stable hyperthyroidism denotes an absence of ophthalmopathy throughout 18 months of follow-up.

RNA transcripts were the source from which TCR beta CDR3 regions were amplified. An initial RT-PCR round employing HTBI primers preceded a second-round multiplex PCR. From the multiplex PCR reads, TCRdb called clonotypes with MiXCR, one entry per CDR3 protein. The sample shows 900,000 to 1,200,000 distinct CDR3 sequences, 35% to 40% of them seen only once. This clonotype was picked up many times. Trimming cost V 0 bases and J 5 bases, with 20 bases left between them. CDR3 length equals 17 residues. CDR1 SGDLS and CDR2 YYNGEE come from the germline V gene. The clonotype comes from an adult man with Graves' hyperthyroidism. The chain employs TRBV9 and TRBJ1-2; D is unresolved. Sequenced sample: peripheral blood or thyroid tissue (not recorded which). The CDR3 region has the DNA TGTGCCAGCAGCGTAGTAGGAACGTCGGACCCCGGGTATGGCTACACCTTC. Translation gives CASSVVGTSDPGYGYTF. Variable domain in full (rest from reference TRBV9 and TRBJ1-2): DSGVTQTPKHLITATGQRVTLRCSPRSGDLSVYWYQQSLDQGLQFLIQYYNGEERAKGNILERFSAQQFPDLHSELNLSSLELGDSALYFCASSVVGTSDPGYGYTFGSGTRLTVV.